This passage covers 30 T cell receptor beta chains from one sample sequenced in a study of blood T cell repertoires in COVID-19. Sequencing used immunoSEQ multiplex PCR; TCRdb keeps in-frame clones, though not all of them. The sample has around 140,000 clones; 88% are singletons. Sequencing was done on a sample of peripheral blood. The receptors shown here come from an older man with active COVID-19.

CDR3 coding DNA: TGTGCCAGCAGCGCAACAGGGAAGGTAAGCTCCTATAATTCACCCCTCCACTTT. This gives the protein CASSATGKVSSYNSPLHF. The chain is built from TRBV7-4 and TRBJ1-6; TRBD1 might be the D (6 bases). Germline V gives CDR1 SGHVT, CDR2 SQSDAQ. The V end was cut by 5 bases, the J end by 0 bases, with 17 bases between. This CDR3 has 18 amino acids.

This clone has a count of ten or more. This chain uses TRBV30 with TRBJ2-7, with D unresolved. Looked up from germline, CDR1 is GTSNPN and CDR2 is SVGIG (reference sequence). The CDR3 extends over 12 amino acids. Trimming shortened V by 4 bases and J by 6 bases, and 13 bases separated the two germline ends. Here the CDR3 reads CAWNAKTGEQYF. The CDR3 nucleotides read TGTGCCTGGAACGCGAAGACGGGCGAGCAGTACTTC.

In the case of this clone: Other DNA sequences in the same sample also yield this CDR3. The gene calls are TRBV6-5 and TRBJ1-4; TRBD1 aligns across 7 bases. Germline CDR1 is MNHEY and CDR2 is SVGAGI. The ends lost 8 bases at V and 6 bases at J; junction bases unmatched: 6. The CDR3 runs to 13 residues. CDR3: CASERDRDEKLFF. The CDR3 DNA follows: TGTGCCAGCGAACGTGACAGGGATGAAAAACTGTTTTTT.

The V gene is TRBV18, the J gene TRBJ2-1; 12 bases are shared with TRBD2. In germline, CDR1 is KGHSH, CDR2 LQKENI. The CDR3 consists of 17 residues. J gave up 4 bases and V 2 bases, and 6 bases lay outside the gene matches. In nucleotides, the CDR3 is TGTGCCAGCTCACCAACTACCGGACTAGCGGGGTACAATGAGCAGTTCTTC. Its protein is CASSPTTGLAGYNEQFF.

The V gene is TRBV25-1, the J gene TRBJ1-1; D gene unclear. The germline V gene has CDR1 MGHDK and CDR2 SYGVNS. The CDR3 contains 13 residues. The V and J ends lost 2 bases and 8 bases respectively, with 12 bases between them. CDR3 region: CASSEAPGTEAFF. For the CDR3, the DNA is TGTGCCAGCAGTGAAGCTCCAGGCACAGAAGCTTTCTTT.

This clone was recorded once. CDR3 DNA: TGCGCCAGCAGCCAAGAGAAAGCTAGCGGGAGTCAGCAGTATTTT. Translation: CASSQEKASGSQQYF. The chain joins TRBV4-1 to TRBJ2-3, with 10 nucleotides matching TRBD2. CDR3 length: 15 amino acids. V gave up 0 bases and J gave up 11 bases; unmatched junction bases: 8. The germline gives CDR1 MGHRA, CDR2 YSYEKL.

The CDR3 nucleotides are TGTGCCAGCAGGACAGTCTCTGGGGCCAACGTCCTGACTTTC. Protein: CASRTVSGANVLTF. The chain recombines TRBV27 with TRBJ2-6; D possibly corresponds to TRBD1 (5 bases). Germline V gene data show CDR1 as MNHEY and CDR2 as SMNVEV (reference sequence). Trimming took off 6 bases at V and 0 bases at J, with 6 bases between the two ends. The CDR3 is 14 amino acids.

This clone was observed a handful of times. This chain uses TRBV6-6 with TRBJ2-7; possibly TRBD1 for D (5 bases). Germline V CDR1 and CDR2: MNHNY, SVGAGI (reference sequence). The CDR3 length is 13 residues. V lost 7 bases and J lost 3, with 13 bases in between. The CDR3 here is CASTSGSFYEQYF. The CDR3 DNA sequence: TGTGCCAGCACTTCAGGGTCTTTCTACGAGCAGTACTTC.

The V gene is TRBV15, the J gene TRBJ2-5; TRBD2 might be the D (6 bases). Germline CDR1 and CDR2: LNHNV and YYDKDF (reference sequence). CDR3 length: 15 amino acids. Trimming pared 3 bases from V and 2 bases from J, leaving 13 bases between. CDR3 region: CATSRAPGVQETQYF. The CDR3 nucleotides read TGTGCCACCAGCAGGGCACCGGGAGTTCAAGAGACCCAGTACTTC.

The chain couples TRBV12-5 to TRBJ1-3; D is ambiguous. This CDR3 spans 13 amino acids. V was clipped by 1 base and J by 6 bases, with 7 bases between them. Per the germline V gene, CDR1 is LGHNT and CDR2 is FRNRAP. CDR3 DNA sequence: TGTGCTAGTGGTTTGGAGGAGGCAAACACCATATATTTT. As protein: CASGLEEANTIYF.

The chain links TRBV4-1 to TRBJ1-1; TRBD1 matches at 7 bases. The V and J ends lost 4 bases and 5 bases, in that order; junction bases with no gene match: 10. The V gene's germline CDR1 is MGHRA and CDR2 YSYEKL. There are 15 residues in the CDR3. CDR3 region: CASSPSPTGRTEAFF. Here the CDR3 DNA reads TGCGCCAGCAGCCCCAGTCCGACAGGGAGGACTGAAGCTTTCTTT.

V is TRBV6-2 or TRBV6-3 and J is TRBJ2-1, with D perhaps TRBD2 (5 bases). CDR1 MNHEY and CDR2 SVGEGT come from the germline V gene. This CDR3 contains 17 residues. V was shortened by 6 bases and J by 2 bases, with 20 bases between the two germline ends. The CDR3: CASSSPVAFRAYNEQFF. DNA for the CDR3: TGTGCCAGCAGCAGCCCCGTAGCGTTTAGGGCCTACAATGAGCAGTTCTTC.

V gene TRBV7-2 combines with J gene TRBJ2-7; 9 bases are shared with TRBD2. Germline-derived CDR1 and CDR2 are SGHTA and FQGNSA. This CDR3 region has 14 residues. V shed 4 bases and J 3 bases; nucleotides not matched to a gene: 4. CDR3 DNA sequence: TGTGCCAGCAGCTATAGACTAGCGGACTACGAGCAGTACTTC. Translating gives CASSYRLADYEQYF.

The CDR3 coding sequence is TGCGCCAGCAGTGAGTCGGCGGGGACAGGGTGGTCGGCTAGCGGGAGGTCTAGCACAGATACGCAGTATTTT. Residues: CASSESAGTGWSASGRSSTDTQYF. This chain connects TRBV10-2 to TRBJ2-3; TRBD2 matches 11 bases. Germline V gene sequence: CDR1 WSHSY, CDR2 SAAADI. V lost 0 bases, J lost 0 bases, and 23 bases stayed unmatched. The CDR3 loop spans 24 amino acids.

V usage is TRBV6-5 and J usage is TRBJ1-2; D gene ambiguous. V lost 6 bases to trimming and J lost 3 bases, with 14 bases between them. CDR1 MNHEY and CDR2 SVGAGI come from the germline V gene. The CDR3 contains 14 residues. In nucleotides, the CDR3 is TGTGCCAGCAGACCTCTGGAGGGTTACTATGGCTACACCTTC. This translates into CASRPLEGYYGYTF.

This chain joins TRBV19 and TRBJ2-1, with TRBD2 matching over 14 bases. From germline, CDR1 is LNHDA and CDR2 SQIVND (reference sequence). This CDR3 region has 17 residues. J gave up 1 base and V 5 bases, and 4 bases lay outside the gene matches. The chain's CDR3 is CASSARTSGRSYNEQFF. CDR3 nucleotides: TGTGCCAGTAGTGCCCGGACTAGCGGGAGGTCCTACAATGAGCAGTTCTTC.

V and J are TRBV5-6 and TRBJ1-4; TRBD1 might be the D (5 bases). Germline loops: CDR1 SGHDT, CDR2 YYEEEE. V lost 1 base and J 8 bases, leaving 9 bases between the germline ends. CDR3 length equals 13 residues. Written as DNA, the CDR3 is TGTGCCAGCAGCTTGAAAAGGGGCGAAAAACTGTTTTTT. Translated, it gives CASSLKRGEKLFF.

The rearrangement links TRBV3-1 (or the pseudogene TRBV3-2) to TRBJ2-5; 7 bases map to TRBD1. The CDR3 spans 15 residues. J was trimmed by 4 bases and V by 5 bases; bases with no gene match: 10. Germline V CDR1 and CDR2: LGHDT, YNNKEL (reference sequence). This CDR3 reads CASSNPGQKTETQYF. For the CDR3, the DNA is TGTGCCAGCAGCAACCCGGGACAGAAGACAGAGACCCAGTACTTC.

The chain employs TRBV19 and TRBJ1-2, with 9 bases fitting TRBD1. Germline CDR1 and CDR2: LNHDA and SQIVND (reference sequence). J lost 4 bases, V lost 6 bases, and 3 bases had no gene match. The CDR3 loop spans 13 amino acids. The CDR3 loop reads CASRPDRGYGYTF. CDR3 nucleotide sequence: TGTGCCAGTAGGCCGGACAGGGGCTATGGCTACACCTTC.

The chain links TRBV2 to TRBJ1-6; no definite D call. Deletions cut 5 bases from V and 5 bases from J, with 4 bases between. The CDR3 loop spans 12 amino acids. Germline CDR1 and CDR2: SNHLY and FYNNEI. CDR3 bases: TGTGCCAGCAGTCGGGATAATTCACCCCTCCACTTT. Its protein product is CASSRDNSPLHF.

This clone was counted only a few times. The rearrangement links TRBV27 to TRBJ2-3; TRBD2 aligns across 8 bases. Germline CDR1 reads MNHEY; CDR2 reads SMNVEV (reference sequence). The CDR3 sequence is 16 residues long. The junction had 12 bases not matched to a gene; V was cut back by 5 bases and J by 5 bases. The CDR3 nucleotides read TGTGCCAGCAGTGGGCCTGGAGCGGGAGACGTAGATACGCAGTATTTT. Amino acids: CASSGPGAGDVDTQYF.

DNA of the CDR3: TGTGCCACCAGCAGAGATCACAGGGGGAGCACTGAAGCTTTCTTT. Amino acid sequence: CATSRDHRGSTEAFF. V is TRBV15 and J is TRBJ1-1; 8 bases are shared with TRBD1. Trimming cost V 0 bases and J 4 bases; bases outside gene matches: 4. The germline gives CDR1 LNHNV, CDR2 YYDKDF (reference sequence). CDR3 length: 15 residues. The full variable domain, rest sourced from reference TRBV15 and TRBJ1-1, is DAMVIQNPRYQVTQFGKPVTLSCSQTLNHNVMYWYQQKSSQAPKLLFHYYDKDFNNEADTPDNFQSRRPNTSFCFLDIRSPGLGDTAMYLCATSRDHRGSTEAFFGQGTRLTVV.

The sample holds a few counts of this clone. The chain recombines TRBV19 with TRBJ2-7, with D perhaps matching TRBD1 (6 bases). The CDR3 contains 15 residues. CDR1 LNHDA and CDR2 SQIVND come from the germline V gene (reference sequence). V was shortened by 6 bases and J by 3 bases, with 18 bases between the two germline ends. Here the CDR3 DNA reads TGTGCCAGTAGCGGAATTACAGGGCCGGACTACGAGCAGTACTTC. Its translation: CASSGITGPDYEQYF.

The chain links TRBV7-9 to TRBJ1-5, with no clear D. The V gene lost 10 bases and the J gene lost 0 bases, with 13 bases spanning the gap. Germline V CDR1 and CDR2: SEHNR, FQNEAQ (reference sequence). The CDR3 runs to 14 residues. The CDR3 reads CATGELISNQPQHF. The CDR3 nucleotides read TGTGCCACGGGTGAGCTGATTAGCAATCAGCCCCAGCATTTT.

The rearrangement joins TRBV27 to TRBJ1-2; 8 nucleotides line up with TRBD1. This CDR3 has 14 amino acids. CDR1 and CDR2 from the germline V gene are MNHEY and SMNVEV (reference sequence). The V and J ends lost 6 bases and 5 bases, in that order; junction bases with no gene match: 8. The CDR3 sequence is CASRLSQGAYGYTF. The CDR3 DNA follows: TGTGCCAGCAGACTATCGCAGGGGGCATATGGCTACACCTTC.

This chain joins TRBV28 and TRBJ2-1; D remains ambiguous. CDR3 length: 13 residues. Looked up from germline, CDR1 is MDHEN and CDR2 is SYDVKM. The ends were cut back, 5 bases at V and 7 bases at J, with 12 bases in the middle. The CDR3 DNA sequence: TGTGCCAGCAGTGCCCCTGCCGGGAATGAGCAGTTCTTC. Translating it yields CASSAPAGNEQFF.

The chain joins TRBV6-5 to TRBJ2-2; a weak D match, TRBD2 (5 bases). Germline V gene lookup returns CDR1 MNHEY and CDR2 SVGAGI. The V and J ends lost 2 bases and 3 bases respectively, with 7 bases between them. CDR3 length equals 14 residues. The CDR3 is CASSYEGDTGELFF. In nucleotides, the CDR3 is TGTGCCAGCAGTTACGAGGGAGACACCGGGGAGCTGTTTTTT.

This clone was detected only a few times. The rearrangement joins TRBV4-1 to TRBJ1-6, with D perhaps TRBD1 (6 bases). V gave up 1 base and J gave up 10 bases, with 17 bases separating them. This CDR3 is 16 amino acids long. The germline gives CDR1 MGHRA, CDR2 YSYEKL. The CDR3 nucleotides read TGCGCCAGCAGCCAAGCCTTCATGGGGGCGGGCTCACCCCTCCACTTT. This gives the protein CASSQAFMGAGSPLHF.

This clone appeared a few times. V and J are TRBV15 and TRBJ2-2, with D possibly matching TRBD2 (5 bases). Trimming removed 1 base from V and 5 bases from J, with 17 bases in between. The CDR3 runs 17 residues. From germline, CDR1 is LNHNV and CDR2 YYDKDF (reference sequence). The CDR3 sequence is CATSRGVEGWRTGELFF. The CDR3 DNA sequence: TGTGCCACCAGCAGAGGGGTGGAAGGGTGGAGGACCGGGGAGCTGTTTTTT.

The CDR3 coding sequence is TGCAGTGCTAGTAGCGGGAGTAAAACAAATACGCAGTATTTT. Amino acids: CSASSGSKTNTQYF. The chain uses TRBV20-1 and TRBJ2-3, with 9 bases lining up with TRBD2. CDR3 length equals 14 residues. Trimming removed 3 bases from V and 7 bases from J; junction bases left unmatched: 8. Germline CDR1 is DFQATT and CDR2 is SNEGSKA (reference sequence).